The text below deals with one T cell receptor (beta chain). Its target is unknown. This specimen comes from a study of cytomegalovirus exposure and HLA in healthy donors. On the study more broadly: The 130 or so validation repertoires used the same platform as the roughly 670 first-cohort repertoires (as reported by a later analysis).

The length of the CDR3 is 14 residues. Unmatched junction bases numbered 9, after V lost 6 bases and J lost 6 bases. The germline gives CDR1 SGHTS, CDR2 YDEGEE. Study outcomes and limitations: Most TCR sequences showed up rarely, but some public TCRs showed up in many donors.

This table comes from immunoSEQ multiplex PCR, and its TCRdb copy is limited to in-frame clones, with some not included. The repertoire includes around 140,000 clones, 85% to 90% of them detected once, and around 10% sits in the top ten. The sample consisted of PBMCs. The V and J genes are TRBV5-8 and TRBJ1-1; the match to TRBD1 covers 9 bases. The receptor comes from a man aged 18 to 35 in good health and CMV-seropositive. The CDR3 spells CASKADRGFAEAFF. In nucleotides, the CDR3 is TGTGCCAGCAAGGCGGACAGGGGTTTCGCTGAAGCTTTCTTT.